This entry describes one T cell receptor (beta chain). Germline CDR1 SQVTM, CDR2 ANQGSEA. V lost 8 bases to trimming and J lost 5 bases, with 12 bases between them. The CDR3 covers 11 residues. This entry is derived from a study of yellow fever vaccine responses in identical twins. One entry per CDR3 protein, called by TCRdb with MiXCR from the RT-PCR reads. The sample has 11,000 to 15,000 distinct CDR3 sequences; 84% are singletons. The V and J genes are TRBV29-1 and TRBJ2-5; D not resolved. Source: T cells from blood (PBMCs), unsorted or a sorted subset (not recorded which), taken before or after yellow fever vaccination (not recorded which). The TCR sequence derives from a woman aged 18-35 years who received the yellow fever vaccine. CDR3 DNA: TGCAGCTCCCGAAACGACGAGACCCAGTACTTC. Protein product: CSSRNDETQYF.